This T cell receptor beta chain was obtained from a study of Ad26.COV2.S vaccination and SARS-CoV-2 variants. Findings and caveats of the study: Non-spike TCR breadth did not differ much between vaccine and placebo recipients.

Using immunoSEQ multiplex PCR, the repertoire was profiled, and TCRdb retains in-frame clones only, with some absent. In the table there are approximately 500,000 clones, 70% to 90% of which are singletons. With regard to this clone: What it binds is unknown.

Described treatment: some 19 received Ad26.COV2.S at low or high dose, single or two shots; several received placebo; per-sample allocation not given. Sampling was done on day 63 after the first vaccine or placebo injection. Germline loops: CDR1 LGHNA, CDR2 YSLEER. The CDR3 is made up of 15 amino acids. Trimming cost V 0 bases and J 3 bases, with 10 bases left between them. The TCR originated in a person between 18 and 60 years old who received the Ad26.COV2.S COVID-19 vaccine or a placebo. The sequencing used peripheral blood, collected in a trial of Ad26.COV2.S vaccine versus placebo. This sequence joins TRBV4-3 and TRBJ2-3; no definite D call. CDR3 coding DNA: TGCGCCAGCAGCCAAGATCCGATTGGGACAGATACGCAGTATTTT. Translation gives CASSQDPIGTDTQYF.